Below are 5 T cell receptor beta chains sequenced from a single sample in a study of cytomegalovirus exposure and HLA in healthy donors. Repertoires were generated with immunoSEQ multiplex PCR, while TCRdb's copy carries only in-frame clones and drops some. The sample lists 55,000 to 80,000 clones; around 96% were seen once. Input material: PBMCs. The receptor set was obtained from a young man in good health and CMV-seropositive.

The chain is built from TRBV7-4 and TRBJ1-1; D remains unclear. V shed 4 bases and J shed 8 bases, with 17 bases lying between them. The length of the CDR3 is 14 residues. Germline V lookup: CDR1 SGHVT, CDR2 SQSDAQ. The CDR3 is CASSSVPQLNEAFF. CDR3 nucleotide sequence: TGTGCCAGCAGCTCGGTCCCTCAACTAAACGAAGCTTTCTTT.

The chain uses TRBV30 and TRBJ1-6; TRBD1 is a possible D gene (6 bases). The V gene lost 3 bases and the J gene lost 11 bases, with 20 bases spanning the gap. Per the germline V gene, CDR1 is GTSNPN and CDR2 is SVGIG (reference sequence). The CDR3 is 15 amino acids. CDR3 sequence (DNA): TGTGCCTGGAGCAGAGGGGGGGGGCTTTTAACACCCCTCCACTTT. Its protein is CAWSRGGGLLTPLHF.

This chain links TRBV9 with TRBJ1-2; 11 bases are shared with TRBD1. The germline CDR1 and CDR2 sequences are SGDLS and YYNGEE. The CDR3 has 15 residues. V shed 3 bases, J shed 5 bases, and the junction held 6 bases outside the gene matches. CDR3 in amino acids: CASSDGTGGNYGYTF. CDR3 bases: TGTGCCAGCAGCGACGGGACAGGGGGAAATTATGGCTACACCTTC.

This clone was counted once. The chain couples TRBV6-4 to TRBJ2-6; 7 positions agree with TRBD2. Germline V gene sequence: CDR1 MRHNA, CDR2 SNTAGT. The CDR3 runs to 18 residues. J was trimmed by 0 bases and V by 0 bases; bases with no gene match: 5. CDR3 sequence (DNA): TGTGCCAGCAGTGACTCTGAGGGGACTAACTCTGGGGCCAACGTCCTGACTTTC. Translation gives CASSDSEGTNSGANVLTF.

The chain has TRBV5-5 and TRBJ1-5; the D is unclear. V shed 4 bases and J shed 0 bases, with 11 bases lying between them. This CDR3 has 15 residues. The germline gives CDR1 SGHKS, CDR2 YYEKEE (reference sequence). The CDR3 sequence is CASSLTPYSNQPQHF. CDR3 coding DNA: TGTGCCAGCAGCCTAACCCCGTATAGCAATCAGCCCCAGCATTTT.